This passage covers 30 T cell receptor beta chains from one sample sequenced in a study of blood T cell repertoires in COVID-19. The assay was immunoSEQ multiplex PCR, and TCRdb's table has in-frame clones only and misses some. The data contain about 320,000 clones, about 84% of them seen just once; the ten biggest clones take up approximately 1.5%. Sample: peripheral blood. The receptors were gathered from a woman aged 45-65 years with acute or convalescent COVID-19.

The V and J genes are TRBV10-2 and TRBJ2-6, with D perhaps matching TRBD2 (6 bases). CDR3 length: 13 residues. CDR1 is WSHSY and CDR2 is SAAADI in the germline V gene. The germline V and J ends were trimmed by 8 bases and 1 base, with 6 bases remaining between them. CDR3 sequence (DNA): TGCGCCAGCCGGGAGTCTGGGGCCAACGTCCTGACTTTC. This translates into CASRESGANVLTF.

CDR3 region: CASRPPKDREVAIYGYTF. DNA of the CDR3: TGCGCCAGCAGGCCCCCGAAGGACAGGGAAGTAGCTATCTATGGCTACACCTTC. The chain recombines TRBV10-1 with TRBJ1-2; 8 bases line up with TRBD1. J lost 4 bases, V lost 6 bases, and 19 bases had no gene match. The CDR3 extends over 18 amino acids. Germline assignment: CDR1 WNHNN and CDR2 SYGVQD (reference sequence).

The rearrangement links TRBV24-1 to TRBJ2-3, with 14 positions matching TRBD2. Germline trimming cut 1 base from V and 4 bases from J; bases unmatched to any gene: 6. Germline V gene sequence: CDR1 KGHDR, CDR2 SFDVKD. This CDR3 has 18 residues. The CDR3 sequence: CATSDLGTSGRRADTQYF. CDR3 DNA: TGTGCCACCAGTGATTTAGGGACTAGCGGGAGACGTGCAGATACGCAGTATTTT.

The chain has TRBV29-1 and TRBJ1-4; possibly TRBD1 for D (5 bases). V shed 7 bases and J shed 5 bases, with 14 bases lying between them. Germline CDR1 reads SQVTM; CDR2 reads ANQGSEA. The CDR3 runs to 13 residues. The CDR3 DNA reads TGCAGCGCCCAAGCCGACAGAAATGAAAAACTGTTTTTT. Protein product: CSAQADRNEKLFF.

The J gene is TRBJ2-6, the V gene TRBV7-9, with D maybe TRBD1 (5 bases). This CDR3 is 14 amino acids long. Trimming pared 4 bases from V and 2 bases from J, leaving 6 bases between. Germline CDR1 SEHNR, CDR2 FQNEAQ (reference sequence). CDR3 loop: CASSSRAGANVLTF. DNA for the CDR3: TGTGCCAGCAGCTCCAGGGCTGGGGCCAACGTCCTGACTTTC.

This clone was seen once. This chain joins TRBV6-4 and TRBJ1-2; D unclear. The germline V gene encodes CDR1 MRHNA and CDR2 SNTAGT. The CDR3 covers 15 residues. V was trimmed by 2 bases and J by 5 bases, leaving 15 bases between them. For the CDR3, the DNA is TGTGCCAGCAGTGACCCCTACGGGGTTAAATATGGCTACACCTTC. This encodes CASSDPYGVKYGYTF.

CDR3 sequence (DNA): TGTGCCAGCAGCTTTAGCGCAGCCACAGATACGCAGTATTTT. Translated, it gives CASSFSAATDTQYF. The chain couples TRBV7-2 to TRBJ2-3, with D possibly being TRBD2 (5 bases). V lost 3 bases and J lost 2, with 9 bases in between. This CDR3 is built from 14 residues. The germline gives CDR1 SGHTA, CDR2 FQGNSA.

V is TRBV10-3 and J is TRBJ2-7, with D perhaps matching TRBD1 (6 bases). The CDR3 is 14 amino acids. Trimming shortened V by 6 bases and J by 0 bases, and 12 bases separated the two germline ends. CDR1 is ENHRY and CDR2 is SYGVKD in the germline V gene. CDR3 DNA sequence: TGTGCCATCAGGTACACAGGGATCTCCTACGAGCAGTACTTC. Translated: CAIRYTGISYEQYF.

The CDR3 region has the DNA TGCAGCGTTCGGACAGGGGGCACTGAAGCTTTCTTT. It yields the protein CSVRTGGTEAFF. This chain links TRBV29-1 with TRBJ1-1, with 10 bases that match TRBD1. Germline trimming cut 5 bases from V and 4 bases from J; bases unmatched to any gene: 1. The CDR3 has 12 amino acids. Germline values: CDR1 SQVTM, CDR2 ANQGSEA.

This chain links TRBV9 with TRBJ2-7; 15 bases match TRBD2. The V segment lost 4 bases and the J segment 4 bases; nucleotides outside the gene matches: 12. CDR1 and CDR2 from the germline V gene are SGDLS and YYNGEE. This CDR3 spans 18 amino acids. This CDR3 is CASSLGTSGRRRGYEQYF. CDR3 DNA: TGTGCCAGCAGCCTCGGGACTAGCGGGAGGCGTAGAGGATACGAGCAGTACTTC.

This chain links TRBV6-5 with TRBJ2-2; a weak D match, TRBD2 (5 bases). The V gene lost 11 bases and the J gene lost 4 bases, with 14 bases spanning the gap. Germline CDR1 and CDR2: MNHEY and SVGAGI. The CDR3 consists of 13 residues. The CDR3 sequence: CAAKGAGTGELFF. The CDR3 DNA sequence: TGTGCCGCCAAGGGAGCAGGCACCGGGGAGCTGTTTTTT.

The V and J genes are TRBV5-1 and TRBJ2-3, with D maybe TRBD1 (6 bases). CDR1 is SGHRS and CDR2 is YFSETQ in the germline V gene. Trimming removed 6 bases from V and 4 bases from J, with 12 bases in between. The CDR3 loop spans 13 amino acids. CDR3 in DNA: TGCGCCAGCACAGGGGAGAGTCCAGATACGCAGTATTTT. Translated, it gives CASTGESPDTQYF.

The chain is built from TRBV5-6 and TRBJ2-7; possible D gene TRBD2, 6 bases. This CDR3 has 14 amino acids. Germline lookup yields CDR1 SGHDT and CDR2 YYEEEE. The germline V and J ends were trimmed by 0 bases and 9 bases, with 16 bases remaining between them. CDR3 sequence: CASSLAGWGEAQYF. The CDR3 nucleotides read TGTGCCAGCAGCTTGGCCGGCTGGGGGGAGGCGCAGTACTTC.

The V call is TRBV5-1, the J call TRBJ2-1; 8 bases are shared with TRBD2. This CDR3 is 15 amino acids long. CDR1 and CDR2 from the germline V gene are SGHRS and YFSETQ. V trimming: 3 bases; J trimming: 4 bases; junction bases outside the gene matches: 6. CDR3 in amino acids: CASSSSTSGYNEQFF. The CDR3 DNA follows: TGCGCCAGCAGCTCAAGCACTAGCGGATACAATGAGCAGTTCTTC.

The V gene is TRBV28, the J gene TRBJ2-7, with 9 bases fitting TRBD1. This CDR3 region has 11 residues. Germline V gene sequence: CDR1 MDHEN, CDR2 SYDVKM. V was pared by 4 bases and J by 11 bases, with 3 bases of the junction left unmatched. The CDR3 region is CASSSRTGEYF. CDR3 bases: TGTGCCAGCAGTTCCCGGACAGGGGAGTACTTC.

The chain links TRBV9 to TRBJ1-5, with 9 positions matching TRBD1. The CDR3 loop spans 15 amino acids. Germline V gives CDR1 SGDLS, CDR2 YYNGEE. V shed 2 bases and J 6 bases; nucleotides not matched to a gene: 6. The CDR3 nucleotides read TGTGCCAGCAGCGTCAGGACAGGGGTGGCTCAGCCCCAGCATTTT. Its protein is CASSVRTGVAQPQHF.

The chain combines TRBV5-4 with TRBJ2-1, with TRBD2 matching over 11 bases. Germline V gene data show CDR1 as SGHNT and CDR2 as YYREEE (reference sequence). The CDR3 is 15 amino acids. V lost 5 bases to trimming and J lost 8 bases; unmatched junction nucleotides: 9. The DNA for the CDR3 is TGTGCCAGCAGTCGTACTAGCGGGAGCGCTTATGAGCAGTTCTTC. Amino acid sequence: CASSRTSGSAYEQFF.

The V gene is TRBV2, the J gene TRBJ1-5; D not resolved. The V gene's germline CDR1 is SNHLY and CDR2 FYNNEI. This CDR3 contains 12 residues. V was cut by 10 bases and J by 0 bases, with 7 bases left in between. The CDR3 sequence is CATADSNQPQHF. The CDR3 DNA reads TGTGCCACCGCAGATAGCAATCAGCCCCAGCATTTT. The whole variable domain, filled in from reference TRBV2 and TRBJ1-5, reads EPEVTQTPSHQVTQMGQEVILRCVPISNHLYFYWYRQILGQKVEFLVSFYNNEISEKSEIFDDQFSVERPDGSNFTLKIRSTKLEDSAMYFCATADSNQPQHFGDGTRLSIL.

V and J are TRBV9 and TRBJ2-7; D not resolved. V was clipped by 0 bases and J by 4 bases, with 8 bases between them. CDR1 SGDLS and CDR2 YYNGEE come from the germline V gene. The CDR3 covers 13 residues. CDR3: CASSVAPQYEQYF. The CDR3, as DNA: TGTGCCAGCAGCGTAGCGCCGCAGTACGAGCAGTACTTC.

This clone was observed a handful of times. This chain links TRBV6-1 with TRBJ2-7, with 10 bases identical to TRBD2. The CDR3 sequence is 15 residues long. J lost 2 bases, V lost 3 bases, and 4 bases had no gene match. Germline V gene sequence: CDR1 MNHNS, CDR2 SASEGT. The CDR3 sequence: CASSEGLARTYEQYF. The CDR3 DNA is TGTGCCAGCAGTGAGGGACTAGCGAGAACCTACGAGCAGTACTTC.

This chain joins TRBV19 and TRBJ1-1; TRBD1 is a possible D gene (6 bases). The V end was cut by 6 bases, the J end by 5 bases, with 19 bases between. The CDR3 has 15 residues. Germline-derived CDR1 and CDR2 are LNHDA and SQIVND (reference sequence). The CDR3 loop is CASSLRGGSGTEAFF. CDR3 bases: TGTGCCAGTAGCCTCCGGGGGGGCTCCGGAACTGAAGCTTTCTTT.

This clone has only one observation. The V call is TRBV29-1, the J call TRBJ2-1, with D perhaps matching TRBD1 (6 bases). CDR3 length: 15 residues. The germline V and J ends were trimmed by 4 bases and 3 bases, with 16 bases remaining between them. Germline-derived CDR1 and CDR2 are SQVTM and ANQGSEA. The CDR3 spells CSVVFPGAIYNEQFF. The CDR3 nucleotides read TGCAGCGTTGTTTTCCCAGGGGCTATCTACAATGAGCAGTTCTTC.

This clone has only a few counts. The chain uses TRBV28 and TRBJ2-2; possible D gene TRBD2, 5 bases. Trimming cost V 5 bases and J 2 bases, with 12 bases left between them. Germline values: CDR1 MDHEN, CDR2 SYDVKM. The CDR3 is made up of 15 amino acids. The CDR3 here is CASSIPGFNTGELFF. The DNA of the CDR3 is TGTGCCAGCAGTATCCCGGGATTTAACACCGGGGAGCTGTTTTTT.

This clone was detected once. The V and J genes are TRBV9 and TRBJ2-3, with D perhaps matching TRBD1 (5 bases). Trimming cost V 0 bases and J 2 bases, with 10 bases left between them. The germline V gene encodes CDR1 SGDLS and CDR2 YYNGEE. This CDR3 has 15 amino acids. In DNA form, the CDR3 reads TGTGCCAGCAGCGTAGGGGGCTACCCCACAGATACGCAGTATTTT. Its translation is CASSVGGYPTDTQYF.

This clone was seen just once. J is TRBJ1-1 and V is TRBV18; no firm D call. Trimming left V 4 bases short and J 5 bases short, with 8 bases between. CDR1 and CDR2 from the germline V gene are KGHSH and LQKENI. CDR3 length: 12 residues. This CDR3 reads CASSRASTEAFF. Written as DNA, the CDR3 is TGTGCCAGCTCACGAGCTTCGACTGAAGCTTTCTTT.

The CDR3 coding sequence is TGTGCCAGCAGACGACAACTAGCGATCGGGGGGACCGGGGAGCTGTTTTTT. Residues: CASRRQLAIGGTGELFF. The rearrangement links TRBV7-9 to TRBJ2-2; the match to TRBD2 covers 7 bases. The CDR3 has 17 amino acids. V lost 6 bases and J lost 5; bases outside the gene matches: 15. The germline V gene encodes CDR1 SEHNR and CDR2 FQNEAQ (reference sequence). Variable domain in full (rest from reference TRBV7-9 and TRBJ2-2): DTGVSQNPRHKITKRGQNVTFRCDPISEHNRLYWYRQTLGQGPEFLTYFQNEAQLEKSRLLSDRFSAERPKGSFSTLEIQRTEQGDSAMYLCASRRQLAIGGTGELFFGEGSRLTVL.

The chain uses TRBV9 and TRBJ2-3; 16 bases are shared with TRBD2. Germline values: CDR1 SGDLS, CDR2 YYNGEE. V dropped 0 bases and J dropped 1; count of bases not matched to a gene: 5. The CDR3 length is 19 residues. The CDR3 sequence is CASSVGGTSGRVGTDTQYF. CDR3 sequence (DNA): TGTGCCAGCAGCGTAGGTGGGACTAGCGGGAGGGTCGGCACAGATACGCAGTATTTT. The variable domain in full, with the rest retrieved from reference TRBV9 and TRBJ2-3, is DSGVTQTPKHLITATGQRVTLRCSPRSGDLSVYWYQQSLDQGLQFLIQYYNGEERAKGNILERFSAQQFPDLHSELNLSSLELGDSALYFCASSVGGTSGRVGTDTQYFGPGTRLTVL.

This clone was detected only a few times. V gene TRBV4-2 combines with J gene TRBJ1-4; 7 positions agree with TRBD1. The V gene end was trimmed by 0 bases and the J gene end by 8 bases; junction bases not matched to a gene: 12. In germline, CDR1 is LGHNA, CDR2 YNFKEQ. The CDR3 runs 17 residues. CDR3 coding DNA: TGTGCCAGCAGCCAAGACCGAAGACAGGGCCTGGAGGAAAAACTGTTTTTT. Its translation: CASSQDRRQGLEEKLFF.

The gene calls are TRBV10-3 and TRBJ2-2; 9 bases match TRBD1. Germline V gene sequence: CDR1 ENHRY, CDR2 SYGVKD. V lost 6 bases, J lost 0 bases, and 2 bases stayed unmatched. The CDR3 covers 15 residues. As DNA, the CDR3 is TGTGCCATCAGCCGGGACAGGGCGAACACCGGGGAGCTGTTTTTT. It translates to CAISRDRANTGELFF.

The chain couples TRBV28 to TRBJ2-5, with TRBD1 identical over 8 bases. Germline loops: CDR1 MDHEN, CDR2 SYDVKM. The junction had 7 bases not matched to a gene; V was cut back by 9 bases and J by 4 bases. The CDR3 has 13 residues. CDR3 loop: CASLGQGAETQYF. DNA for the CDR3: TGTGCCAGTTTGGGGCAGGGGGCAGAGACCCAGTACTTC.